Ten or more counts support the clone carrying this TCR beta chain. Its antigen is still unknown. This CDR3 region has 15 residues. Unmatched junction bases numbered 8, after V lost 5 bases and J lost 4 bases. Germline assignment: CDR1 SQVTM and CDR2 ANQGSEA. The entry originates in a study of CD8 T cells in ankylosing spondylitis. Study conclusions and caveats: Several of the motif variants were reported before in synovial fluid and blood from reactive arthritis. A TCR beta motif of 7 or 8 highly homologous variants appeared characteristic of ankylosing spondylitis blood.

The TCR beta libraries were generated through quantitative 5'-RACE incorporating molecular barcodes. TCRdb analysed the 5' RACE reads with MiXCR anew, one entry per CDR3 protein. Altogether more than 500,000 distinct CDR3 sequences are present, approximately 5.3% being singletons, with the ten largest covering 3% to 4.5%. This chain connects TRBV29-1 to TRBJ2-1; 10 bases are a match to TRBD2. The sequence derives from a male donor with ankylosing spondylitis. The sequenced material came from blood, either unsorted or a sorted T cell fraction (not recorded which). The CDR3 region is CSVSPLAGAYNEQFF. In DNA form, the CDR3 reads TGCAGCGTTTCACCCCTAGCGGGAGCGTACAATGAGCAGTTCTTC.